The T cell receptor beta chain under discussion was sequenced for a study of neurological immune-mediated disorders. This clonotype was picked up a small number of times. The CDR3 loop spans 13 amino acids. Germline V gives CDR1 SGDLS, CDR2 YYNGEE. Trimming took off 2 bases at V and 12 bases at J, with 14 bases between the two ends. MiXCR, run by TCRdb on the 5' RACE reads, gives a single entry per CDR3 protein. The repertoire has roughly 98,000 distinct CDR3 sequences, approximately 13% of them found once; the top ten carry around 5.3%. The time point denotes: longitudinal time-point 2. This receptor was identified in a female donor with HTLV-1-associated myelopathy (HAM/TSP). J is TRBJ1-4 and V is TRBV9; tentative D call: TRBD1 (5 bases). The specimen sequenced was PBMCs. In DNA, the CDR3 is TGTGCCAGCAGCGTCGTGGGGGACCAAGAACTGTTTTTT. This translates into CASSVVGDQELFF.